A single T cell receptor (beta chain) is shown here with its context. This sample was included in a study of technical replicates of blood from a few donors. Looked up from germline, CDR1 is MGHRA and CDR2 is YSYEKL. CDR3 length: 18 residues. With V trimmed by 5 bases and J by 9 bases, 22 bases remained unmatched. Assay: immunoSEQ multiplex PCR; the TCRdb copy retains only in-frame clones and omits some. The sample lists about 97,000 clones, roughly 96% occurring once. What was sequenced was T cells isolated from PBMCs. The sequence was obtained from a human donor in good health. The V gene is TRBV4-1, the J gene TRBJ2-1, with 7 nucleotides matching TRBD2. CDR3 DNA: TGCGCCAGCAGCTCAAGACGACTGTGGGGGAGGGAGGGCATTGAGCAGTTCTTC. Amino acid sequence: CASSSRRLWGREGIEQFF.